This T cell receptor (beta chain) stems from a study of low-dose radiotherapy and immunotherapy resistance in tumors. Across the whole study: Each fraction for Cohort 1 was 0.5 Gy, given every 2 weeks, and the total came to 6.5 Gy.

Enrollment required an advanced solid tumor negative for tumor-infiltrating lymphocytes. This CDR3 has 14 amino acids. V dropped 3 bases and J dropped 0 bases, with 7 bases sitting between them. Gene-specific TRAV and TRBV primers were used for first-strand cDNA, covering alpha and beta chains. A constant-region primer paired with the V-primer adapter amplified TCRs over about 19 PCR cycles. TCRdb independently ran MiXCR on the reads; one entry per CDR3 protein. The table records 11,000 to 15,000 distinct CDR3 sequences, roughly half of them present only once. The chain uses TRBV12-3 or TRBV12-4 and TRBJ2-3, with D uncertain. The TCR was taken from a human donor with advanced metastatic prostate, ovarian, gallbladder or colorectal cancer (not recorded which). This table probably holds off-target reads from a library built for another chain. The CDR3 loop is CASSFSESTDTQYF. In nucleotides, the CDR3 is TGTGCCAGCAGTTTTTCCGAGAGCACAGATACGCAGTATTTT.